A single sample is the source of the 30 T cell receptor beta chains below, sequenced in a study of T-cell reconstitution after alpha-beta-depleted transplantation in children. Unique molecular identifiers tagged the TCRbeta library. Each CDR3 protein is one row after TCRdb ran MiXCR on the PCR reads. Seen here are 350,000 to 400,000 distinct CDR3 sequences, roughly 15% observed once, and the top ten hold roughly 4.3%. The source material was PBMCs, sampled from the stem cell graft. All receptors come from a human donor who donated a stem cell graft to a child with Fanconi anemia.

This clonotype was observed a few times. The chain recombines TRBV5-1 with TRBJ1-4; 7 bases line up with TRBD1. The V and J ends lost 0 bases and 5 bases, in that order; junction bases with no gene match: 4. The CDR3 covers 15 residues. The germline gives CDR1 SGHRS, CDR2 YFSETQ. CDR3 sequence: CASSLEGQLNEKLFF. CDR3 DNA sequence: TGCGCCAGCAGCTTGGAGGGACAGCTCAATGAAAAACTGTTTTTT. The entire variable domain, with the rest obtained from reference TRBV5-1 and TRBJ1-4, is as follows: KAGVTQTPRYLIKTRGQQVTLSCSPISGHRSVSWYQQTPGQGLQFLFEYFSETQRNKGNFPGRFSGRQFSNSRSEMNVSTLELGDSALYLCASSLEGQLNEKLFFGSGTQLSVL.

This clonotype has at least ten counts. The chain uses TRBV3-1 and TRBJ2-1; a weak D match, TRBD1 (5 bases). The CDR3 runs to 13 residues. Trimming left V 4 bases short and J 6 bases short, with 10 bases between. The germline CDR1 and CDR2 sequences are LGHDT and YNNKEL (reference sequence). As DNA, the CDR3 is TGTGCCAGCAGCCCGCGACAGAGCAATGAGCAGTTCTTC. Its protein is CASSPRQSNEQFF.

The chain employs TRBV29-1 and TRBJ1-1; the D is unclear. Per the germline V gene, CDR1 is SQVTM and CDR2 is ANQGSEA. Trimming took 6 bases from V and 6 from J, leaving 14 bases between them. CDR3 length: 12 residues. The CDR3 sequence: CSVRYEGAEAFF. In nucleotides, the CDR3 is TGCAGCGTCCGTTATGAGGGAGCTGAAGCTTTCTTT.

In this sample, this clonotype turned up a few times. The rearrangement links TRBV4-3 to TRBJ2-6, with D hard to call. V was shortened by 3 bases and J by 0 bases, with 12 bases between the two germline ends. The CDR3 runs 17 residues. Germline V gives CDR1 LGHNA, CDR2 YSLEER. The DNA of the CDR3 is TGCGCCAGCAGCCAGGAGCCCCTAAACTCTGGGGCCAACGTCCTGACTTTC. This gives the protein CASSQEPLNSGANVLTF.

This clonotype was detected a few times. The chain recombines TRBV4-3 with TRBJ2-1; 8 bases match TRBD2. Germline V lookup: CDR1 LGHNA, CDR2 YSLEER. CDR3 length equals 15 residues. J lost 5 bases, V lost 4 bases, and 7 bases had no gene match. This CDR3 reads CASSLGLAENNEQFF. In nucleotides, the CDR3 is TGCGCCAGCAGCCTCGGACTAGCAGAGAACAATGAGCAGTTCTTC.

The chain has TRBV4-2 and TRBJ2-7; 8 nucleotides line up with TRBD2. Trimming cost V 5 bases and J 5 bases; bases outside gene matches: 14. CDR1 is LGHNA, CDR2 YNFKEQ, per germline. The CDR3 spans 16 residues. The CDR3: CASSTQTSVVGDEQYF. CDR3 DNA sequence: TGTGCCAGCAGCACTCAGACTAGCGTAGTCGGTGACGAGCAGTACTTC.

J is TRBJ2-7 and V is TRBV28; possibly TRBD1 for D (6 bases). V was shortened by 3 bases and J by 3 bases, with 21 bases between the two germline ends. Germline V gene data show CDR1 as MDHEN and CDR2 as SYDVKM. This CDR3 has 17 amino acids. The CDR3 DNA is TGTGCCAGCAGTTTCTCCACAGGGAGAAAATTGGTCTACGAGCAGTACTTC. Its translation: CASSFSTGRKLVYEQYF.

The chain combines TRBV18 with TRBJ2-7, with TRBD1 as a possible D gene (6 bases). CDR3 length: 14 residues. Germline V gene lookup returns CDR1 KGHSH and CDR2 LQKENI. Trimming took off 3 bases at V and 4 bases at J, with 13 bases between the two ends. The CDR3 spells CASSPYGQGYEQYF. The CDR3 DNA reads TGTGCCAGCTCACCGTATGGTCAGGGGTACGAGCAGTACTTC.

There are a few counts of this clonotype. The rearrangement uses TRBV4-3 and TRBJ2-5, with D tentatively TRBD2 (6 bases). In germline, CDR1 is LGHNA, CDR2 YSLEER. Trimming removed 3 bases at V and 2 bases at J, with 13 bases between. This CDR3 contains 15 residues. CDR3 bases: TGCGCCAGCAGCCAGATCGGGGGTTTTCAAGAGACCCAGTACTTC. Residues: CASSQIGGFQETQYF.

The sample holds many counts of this clonotype. This sequence joins TRBV12-3 or TRBV12-4 and TRBJ2-1; 9 bases match TRBD1. The CDR3 has 12 residues. The V segment lost 3 bases and the J segment 9 bases; nucleotides outside the gene matches: 0. The DNA of the CDR3 is TGTGCCAGCAGTTTGGACAGGGGTGAGCAGTTCTTC. This codes for CASSLDRGEQFF.

This clonotype was detected ten times or more. The rearrangement joins TRBV20-1 to TRBJ2-7, with 7 nucleotides matching TRBD1. CDR1 DFQATT and CDR2 SNEGSKA come from the germline V gene (reference sequence). CDR3 size: 15 residues. V gave up 0 bases and J gave up 2 bases; unmatched junction bases: 7. CDR3 DNA sequence: TGCAGTGCTAGAGATGGGGACAGAACGACCTACGAGCAGTACTTC. Translated: CSARDGDRTTYEQYF.

This clonotype was counted only a few times. The chain is built from TRBV5-1 and TRBJ2-6; D is undetermined. V gave up 3 bases and J gave up 0 bases, with 16 bases separating them. This CDR3 is built from 18 residues. CDR1 is SGHRS and CDR2 is YFSETQ in the germline V gene. The CDR3 DNA is TGCGCCAGCAGCTCAAGGCCCGACTCCACCTCTGGGGCCAACGTCCTGACTTTC. Protein product: CASSSRPDSTSGANVLTF.

This clonotype was observed a handful of times. The genes are TRBV18 and TRBJ1-1, with a weak D call TRBD1 (6 bases). Germline-derived CDR1 and CDR2 are KGHSH and LQKENI. Trimming pared 8 bases from V and 3 bases from J, leaving 19 bases between. CDR3 size: 15 residues. The CDR3 loop reads CASQLYRDDHTEAFF. For the CDR3, the DNA is TGTGCCAGCCAACTGTACAGGGATGATCACACTGAAGCTTTCTTT.

The chain is built from TRBV28 and TRBJ1-1; TRBD1 aligns across 10 bases. CDR3 length equals 16 residues. Germline CDR1 MDHEN, CDR2 SYDVKM. V lost 4 bases, J lost 3 bases, and 8 bases stayed unmatched. The CDR3 is CASSSGQGGTDTEAFF. CDR3 coding DNA: TGTGCCAGCAGTTCCGGACAGGGGGGAACGGACACTGAAGCTTTCTTT.

This clonotype appeared many times. Sequence at one end of the junction differs from germline and may be a read error. The chain carries TRBV12-3 or TRBV12-4 and TRBJ1-1, with D perhaps matching TRBD1 (5 bases). The CDR3 totals 12 residues. Here the CDR3 reads CASSIATAEAFF. CDR3 nucleotides: TGTGCCAGCAGTATAGCGACAGCTGAAGCTTTCTTT.

This clonotype was counted between two and nine times. This chain connects TRBV6-5 to TRBJ1-5; D is possibly TRBD1 (6 bases). This CDR3 contains 14 residues. Germline V gene lookup returns CDR1 MNHEY and CDR2 SVGAGI. V was clipped by 2 bases and J by 5 bases, with 10 bases between them. The CDR3 loop reads CASSYISGDQPQHF. CDR3 DNA sequence: TGTGCCAGCAGTTACATTTCAGGGGATCAGCCCCAGCATTTT.

The V gene is TRBV24-1, the J gene TRBJ2-5; D call uncertain. The CDR3 runs to 15 residues. Germline CDR1 reads KGHDR; CDR2 reads SFDVKD. The V gene lost 3 bases and the J gene lost 1 base, with 11 bases spanning the gap. This CDR3 is CATSDPTETQETQYF. DNA of the CDR3: TGTGCCACCAGTGATCCGACTGAAACCCAAGAGACCCAGTACTTC.

The genes are TRBV7-2 and TRBJ2-1; maybe TRBD2 (5 bases). Trimming took off 2 bases at V and 4 bases at J, with 12 bases between the two ends. The CDR3 loop spans 15 amino acids. CDR1 and CDR2 (germline): SGHTA, FQGNSA. CDR3 residues: CASSLKGSGYNEQFF. The CDR3 region has the DNA TGTGCCAGCAGCTTAAAAGGAAGCGGTTACAATGAGCAGTTCTTC.

The genes are TRBV18 and TRBJ2-1, with 11 bases identical to TRBD2. The CDR3 consists of 16 residues. V was clipped by 1 base and J by 8 bases; unmatched bases: 7. Germline V lookup: CDR1 KGHSH, CDR2 LQKENI. CDR3 nucleotide sequence: TGTGCCAGCTCACCACTGCGGCTAGCGGGGGGCGATGAGCAGTTCTTC. It specifies CASSPLRLAGGDEQFF.

The table lists this clonotype with many counts. The chain is built from TRBV12-3 or TRBV12-4 and TRBJ2-3, with TRBD2 matching over 11 bases. Germline trimming cut 7 bases from V and 0 bases from J; bases unmatched to any gene: 6. This CDR3 has 16 amino acids. The CDR3 is CASTLRLAGSTDTQYF. Written as DNA, the CDR3 is TGTGCCAGCACCCTCCGACTAGCGGGGAGCACAGATACGCAGTATTTT.

The V and J genes are TRBV5-4 and TRBJ1-2; 9 bases agree with TRBD1. Germline V lookup: CDR1 SGHNT, CDR2 YYREEE (reference sequence). The CDR3 has 16 amino acids. The V gene end was trimmed by 2 bases and the J gene end by 4 bases; junction bases not matched to a gene: 9. DNA for the CDR3: TGTGCCAGCAGCTTAGTTACAGGGGGCGAATTCTATGGCTACACCTTC. It encodes CASSLVTGGEFYGYTF.

The chain carries TRBV20-1 and TRBJ2-1; 12 positions match TRBD2. This CDR3 region has 13 residues. The J segment lost 7 bases and the V segment lost 2 bases, leaving 0 bases of the junction unmatched. Per germline, CDR1 DFQATT and CDR2 SNEGSKA (reference sequence). This CDR3 reads CSARLAGGNEQFF. The CDR3 nucleotides read TGCAGTGCTAGACTAGCGGGGGGGAATGAGCAGTTCTTC.

This clonotype was observed at least ten times. The chain is built from TRBV20-1 and TRBJ1-6; no definite D call. This CDR3 contains 14 residues. Germline CDR1 reads DFQATT; CDR2 reads SNEGSKA (reference sequence). The V and J ends lost 5 bases and 8 bases respectively, with 16 bases between them. CDR3 in DNA: TGCAGTGCTCGCCCCCGCTTGGATTATTCACCCCTCCACTTT. Protein product: CSARPRLDYSPLHF.

This clonotype was counted at least ten times. The gene calls are TRBV5-1 and TRBJ2-3, with D possibly being TRBD1 or TRBD2 (5 bases each). Germline V CDR1 and CDR2: SGHRS, YFSETQ. V gave up 7 bases and J gave up 4 bases, with 13 bases separating them. The CDR3 has 13 residues. DNA for the CDR3: TGCGCCAGCCACGGGGACGCACCAGATACGCAGTATTTT. Its protein product is CASHGDAPDTQYF.

This clonotype was seen repeatedly, ten times or more. The chain uses TRBV25-1 and TRBJ1-6; a weak D match, TRBD1 (5 bases). The CDR3 spans 13 residues. In germline, CDR1 is MGHDK, CDR2 SYGVNS. Trimming took 4 bases from V and 6 from J, leaving 7 bases between them. The CDR3 protein is CASSARANSPLHF. CDR3 DNA sequence: TGTGCCAGCAGTGCCAGGGCTAATTCACCCCTCCACTTT.

This clonotype was seen only a few times. The chain carries TRBV20-1 and TRBJ1-5, with D perhaps TRBD1 (5 bases). This CDR3 is built from 14 residues. CDR1 is DFQATT and CDR2 is SNEGSKA in the germline V gene (reference sequence). Trimming left V 6 bases short and J 4 bases short, with 16 bases between. CDR3 sequence: CSASRGGGNQPQHF. CDR3 bases: TGCAGTGCCTCTCGTGGCGGGGGGAATCAGCCCCAGCATTTT.

This clonotype was seen repeatedly, ten times or more. The chain has TRBV11-2 and TRBJ2-3; D may be TRBD1 (6 bases). The CDR3 is 16 residues long. CDR1 and CDR2 from the germline V gene are SGHAT and FQNNGV. V was cut by 5 bases and J by 11 bases, with 26 bases left in between. The CDR3: CASSVLTGNQGGVQYF. The CDR3 bases are TGTGCCAGCAGCGTACTGACAGGAAATCAAGGGGGTGTGCAGTATTTT.

The chain is built from TRBV4-2 and TRBJ2-5; D ambiguous. CDR3 length: 15 amino acids. CDR1 and CDR2 from the germline V gene are LGHNA and YNFKEQ. V was cut by 4 bases and J by 5 bases, with 17 bases left in between. The chain's CDR3 is CASSPLAEPSETQYF. CDR3 DNA sequence: TGTGCCAGCAGCCCACTCGCGGAACCTTCGGAGACCCAGTACTTC.

CDR3: CASSYSGRVNYGYTF. Written as DNA, the CDR3 is TGTGCCAGCAGTTACTCGGGCAGGGTTAACTATGGCTACACCTTC. The V and J genes are TRBV6-5 and TRBJ1-2; D possibly corresponds to TRBD1 (5 bases). Trimming shortened V by 0 bases and J by 1 base, and 9 bases separated the two germline ends. Germline loops: CDR1 MNHEY, CDR2 SVGAGI. The CDR3 length is 15 residues.

This sequence joins TRBV9 and TRBJ2-1, with D perhaps matching TRBD2 (7 bases). Trimming shortened V by 0 bases and J by 10 bases, and 17 bases separated the two germline ends. Germline CDR1 and CDR2: SGDLS and YYNGEE. This CDR3 spans 15 amino acids. The CDR3 nucleotides are TGTGCCAGCAGCGTAGGGGCGGGGGCAGGGCGAGAGCAGTTCTTC. It codes for CASSVGAGAGREQFF.